What follows are 5 T cell receptor beta chains derived from one specimen sequenced in a study of T-cell reconstitution after alpha-beta-depleted transplantation in children. Preparation of the TCRbeta library used unique molecular identifiers. Via MiXCR, TCRdb re-called the PCR reads, giving one row per CDR3 protein. The top ten clones hold just under 5% of a sample with about 830,000 distinct CDR3 sequences, roughly 15% of them seen once. Material: PBMCs, mostly from graft donor cells, obtained 360 days after TCRalphabeta/CD19-depleted stem cell transplant. The receptors stem from a male patient aged 10 to 17 who had a stem cell transplant for acute lymphoblastic leukemia, so the T cells may come from the graft donor.

This clonotype showed up just a few times. The rearrangement joins TRBV12-3 or TRBV12-4 to TRBJ2-2; TRBD2 agrees at 10 bases. V shed 5 bases and J 5 bases; nucleotides not matched to a gene: 8. CDR3 length: 16 amino acids. In nucleotides, the CDR3 is TGTGCCAGCAGTCCTAGCGGGAGAGGGAGAACCGGGGAGCTGTTTTTT. This gives the protein CASSPSGRGRTGELFF.

Concerning this clonotype itself: It may be a read error: a sequence one base away is much more abundant. The rearrangement uses TRBV12-3 or TRBV12-4 and TRBJ2-2; D unresolved. The V and J ends lost 7 bases and 0 bases respectively, with 3 bases between them. The CDR3 contains 12 residues. CDR3 sequence (DNA): TGTGCCAGCAACACGAACACCGGGGAGCTGTTTTTT. Translating it yields CASNTNTGELFF.

The gene calls are TRBV18 and TRBJ2-3; 8 positions match TRBD2. The CDR3 covers 18 residues. CDR1 and CDR2 from the germline V gene are KGHSH and LQKENI. V gave up 7 bases and J gave up 5 bases; unmatched junction bases: 20. The CDR3 spells CASCPPTGLGGSGDTQYF. CDR3 in DNA: TGTGCCAGCTGTCCCCCTACGGGACTAGGGGGTTCAGGAGATACGCAGTATTTT.

Only a few counts were recorded for this clonotype. This chain uses TRBV20-1 with TRBJ1-1, with D possibly matching TRBD1 (6 bases). V shed 5 bases and J shed 3 bases, with 13 bases lying between them. Germline CDR1 is DFQATT and CDR2 is SNEGSKA (reference sequence). CDR3 size: 13 residues. CDR3: CSACRDTYTEAFF. The CDR3 DNA is TGCAGTGCTTGCAGGGACACGTACACTGAAGCTTTCTTT.

This chain uses TRBV25-1 with TRBJ2-7; TRBD2 agrees at 7 bases. Germline CDR1 and CDR2: MGHDK and SYGVNS. This CDR3 has 14 residues. The trim removed 4 bases at V and 4 bases at J, leaving 7 bases unmatched. The CDR3 is CASSGAGLVYEQYF. The DNA for the CDR3 is TGTGCCAGCAGTGGAGCGGGATTGGTTTACGAGCAGTACTTC.